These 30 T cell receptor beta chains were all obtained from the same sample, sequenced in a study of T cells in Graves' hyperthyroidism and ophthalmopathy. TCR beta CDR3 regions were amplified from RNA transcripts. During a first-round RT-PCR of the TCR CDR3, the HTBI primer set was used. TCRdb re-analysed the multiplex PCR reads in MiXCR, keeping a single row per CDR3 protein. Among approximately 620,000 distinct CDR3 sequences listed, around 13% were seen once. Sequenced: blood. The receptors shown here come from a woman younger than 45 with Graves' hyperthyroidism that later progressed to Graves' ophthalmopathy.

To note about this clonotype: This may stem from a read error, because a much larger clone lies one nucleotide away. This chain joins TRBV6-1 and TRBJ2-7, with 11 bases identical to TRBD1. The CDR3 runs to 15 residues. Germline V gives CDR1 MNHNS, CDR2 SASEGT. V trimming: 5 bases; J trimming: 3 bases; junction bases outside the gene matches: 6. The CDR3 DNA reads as TGTGCCAGCAGTCCCTCGGGACAGGGGGACTACGAGCAGTACGTC. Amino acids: CASSPSGQGDYEQYV.

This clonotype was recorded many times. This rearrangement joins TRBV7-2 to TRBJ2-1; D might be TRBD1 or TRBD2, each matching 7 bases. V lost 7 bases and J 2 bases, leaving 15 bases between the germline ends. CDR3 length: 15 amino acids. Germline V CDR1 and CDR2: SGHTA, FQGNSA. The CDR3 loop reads CASTPQGGTYNEQFF. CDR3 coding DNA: TGTGCCAGCACTCCGCAGGGGGGGACCTACAATGAGCAGTTCTTC. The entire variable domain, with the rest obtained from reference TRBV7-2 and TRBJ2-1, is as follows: GAGVSQSPSNKVTEKGKDVELRCDPISGHTALYWYRQSLGQGLEFLIYFQGNSAPDKSGLPSDRFSAERTGGSVSTLTIQRTQQEDSAVYLCASTPQGGTYNEQFFGPGTRLTVL.

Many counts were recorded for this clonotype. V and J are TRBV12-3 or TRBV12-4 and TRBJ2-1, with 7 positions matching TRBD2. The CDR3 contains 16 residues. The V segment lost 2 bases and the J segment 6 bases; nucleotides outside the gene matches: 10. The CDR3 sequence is CASSLRLAEYCNEQFF. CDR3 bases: TGTGCCAGCAGTTTAAGACTAGCCGAATACTGCAATGAGCAGTTCTTC.

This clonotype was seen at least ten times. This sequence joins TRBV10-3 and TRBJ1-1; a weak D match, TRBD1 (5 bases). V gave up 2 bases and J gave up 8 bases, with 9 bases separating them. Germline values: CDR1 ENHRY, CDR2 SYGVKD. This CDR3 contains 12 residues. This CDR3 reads CAISEPKGEAFF. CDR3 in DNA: TGTGCCATCAGTGAGCCGAAGGGGGAAGCTTTCTTT.

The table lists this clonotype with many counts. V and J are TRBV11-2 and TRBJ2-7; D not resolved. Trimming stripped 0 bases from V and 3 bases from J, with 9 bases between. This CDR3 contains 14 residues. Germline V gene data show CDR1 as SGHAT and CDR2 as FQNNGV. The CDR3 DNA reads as TGTGCCAGCAGCTTAGATCTTACGAGCTACGAGCAGTACTTC. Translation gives CASSLDLTSYEQYF.

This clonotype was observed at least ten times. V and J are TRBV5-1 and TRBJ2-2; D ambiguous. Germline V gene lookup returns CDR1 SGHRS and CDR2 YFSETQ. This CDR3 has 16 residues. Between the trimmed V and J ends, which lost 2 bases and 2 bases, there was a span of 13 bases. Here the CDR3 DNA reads TGCGCCAGCAGCTTCACGGCAGGACCAAACACCGGGGAGCTGTTTTTT. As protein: CASSFTAGPNTGELFF.

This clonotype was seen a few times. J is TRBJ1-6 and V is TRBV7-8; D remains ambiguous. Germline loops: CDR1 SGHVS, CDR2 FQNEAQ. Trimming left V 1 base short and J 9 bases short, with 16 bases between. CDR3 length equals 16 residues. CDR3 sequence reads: CASSLVGRAGVSPLHF. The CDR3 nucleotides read TGTGCCAGCAGCTTAGTAGGGCGGGCTGGGGTTTCACCCCTCCACTTT.

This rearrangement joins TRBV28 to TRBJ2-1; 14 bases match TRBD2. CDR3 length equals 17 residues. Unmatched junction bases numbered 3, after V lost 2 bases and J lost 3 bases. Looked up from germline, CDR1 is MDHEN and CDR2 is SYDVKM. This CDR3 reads CASSLGTSGRVYNEQFF. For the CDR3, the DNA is TGTGCCAGCAGTTTAGGGACTAGCGGGAGAGTCTACAATGAGCAGTTCTTC.

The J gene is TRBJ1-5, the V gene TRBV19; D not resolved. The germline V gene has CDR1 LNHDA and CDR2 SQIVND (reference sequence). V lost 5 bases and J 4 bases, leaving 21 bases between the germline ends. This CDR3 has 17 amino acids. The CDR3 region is CASSFGVSSDANQPQHF. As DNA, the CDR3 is TGTGCCAGTAGTTTTGGGGTTTCTTCGGACGCAAATCAGCCCCAGCATTTT. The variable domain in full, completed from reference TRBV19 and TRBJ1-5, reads DGGITQSPKYLFRKEGQNVTLSCEQNLNHDAMYWYRQDPGQGLRLIYYSQIVNDFQKGDIAEGYSVSREKKESFPLTVTSAQKNPTAFYLCASSFGVSSDANQPQHFGDGTRLSIL.

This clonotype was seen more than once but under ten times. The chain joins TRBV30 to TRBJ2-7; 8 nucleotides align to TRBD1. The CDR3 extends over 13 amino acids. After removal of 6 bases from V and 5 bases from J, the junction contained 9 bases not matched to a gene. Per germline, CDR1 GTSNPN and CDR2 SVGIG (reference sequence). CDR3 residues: CACTKGQDHEQYF. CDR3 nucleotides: TGTGCCTGTACAAAGGGACAGGACCACGAGCAGTACTTC.

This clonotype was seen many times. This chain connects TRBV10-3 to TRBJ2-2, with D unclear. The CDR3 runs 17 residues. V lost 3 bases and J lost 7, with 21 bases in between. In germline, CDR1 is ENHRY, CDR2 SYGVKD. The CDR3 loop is CAISDQPAGPVGGELFF. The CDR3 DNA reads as TGTGCCATCAGTGACCAACCGGCCGGGCCTGTGGGCGGGGAGCTGTTTTTT.

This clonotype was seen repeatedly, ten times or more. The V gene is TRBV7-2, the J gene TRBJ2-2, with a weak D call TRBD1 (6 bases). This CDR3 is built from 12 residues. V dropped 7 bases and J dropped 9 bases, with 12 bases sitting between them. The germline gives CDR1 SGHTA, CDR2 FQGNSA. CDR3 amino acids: CASTGTLRELFF. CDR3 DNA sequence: TGTGCCAGCACCGGGACACTAAGGGAGCTGTTTTTT.

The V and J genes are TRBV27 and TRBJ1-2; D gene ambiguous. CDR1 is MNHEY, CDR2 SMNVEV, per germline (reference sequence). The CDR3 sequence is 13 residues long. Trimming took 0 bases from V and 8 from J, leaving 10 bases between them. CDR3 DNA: TGTGCCAGCAGTTTATCTCGATTCAACGGCTACACCTTC. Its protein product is CASSLSRFNGYTF.

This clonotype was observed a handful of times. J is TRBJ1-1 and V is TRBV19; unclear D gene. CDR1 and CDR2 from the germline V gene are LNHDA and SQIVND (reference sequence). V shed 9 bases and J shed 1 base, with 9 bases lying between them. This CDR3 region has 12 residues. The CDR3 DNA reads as TGTGCCAGAGGCGGGAGGAACACTGAAGCTTTCTTT. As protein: CARGGRNTEAFF.

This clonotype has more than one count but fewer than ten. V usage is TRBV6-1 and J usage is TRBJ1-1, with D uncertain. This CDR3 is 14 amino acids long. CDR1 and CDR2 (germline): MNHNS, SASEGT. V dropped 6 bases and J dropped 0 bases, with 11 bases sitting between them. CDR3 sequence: CASSDGSMNTEAFF. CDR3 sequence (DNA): TGTGCCAGCAGCGACGGTTCCATGAACACTGAAGCTTTCTTT.

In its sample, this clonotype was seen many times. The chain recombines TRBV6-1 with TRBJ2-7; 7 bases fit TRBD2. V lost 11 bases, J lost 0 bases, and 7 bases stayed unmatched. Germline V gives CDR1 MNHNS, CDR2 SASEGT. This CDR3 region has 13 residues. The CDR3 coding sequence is TGTGCCGCTGGCGGGGGAGACTCCTACGAGCAGTACTTC. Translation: CAAGGGDSYEQYF.

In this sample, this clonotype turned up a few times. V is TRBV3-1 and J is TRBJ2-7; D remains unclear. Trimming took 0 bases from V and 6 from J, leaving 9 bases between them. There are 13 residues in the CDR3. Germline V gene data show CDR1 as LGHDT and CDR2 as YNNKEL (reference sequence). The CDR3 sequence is CASSQDWSVEQYF. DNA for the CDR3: TGTGCCAGCAGCCAAGATTGGTCGGTCGAGCAGTACTTC.

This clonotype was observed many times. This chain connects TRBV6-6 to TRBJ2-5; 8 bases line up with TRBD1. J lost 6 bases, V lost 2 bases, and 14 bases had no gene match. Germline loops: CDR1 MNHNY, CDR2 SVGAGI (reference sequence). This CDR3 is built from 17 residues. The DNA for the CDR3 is TGTGCCAGCAGTTACCAATATCAGAGACAGGGGAGACAGACCCAGTACTTC. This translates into CASSYQYQRQGRQTQYF.

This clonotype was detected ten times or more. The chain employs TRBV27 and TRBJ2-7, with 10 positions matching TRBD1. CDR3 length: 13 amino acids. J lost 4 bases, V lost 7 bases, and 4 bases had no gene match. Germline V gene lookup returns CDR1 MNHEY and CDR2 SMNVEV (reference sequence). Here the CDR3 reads CASTSGQGYEQYF. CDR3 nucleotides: TGTGCCAGCACCTCGGGACAGGGGTACGAGCAGTACTTC.

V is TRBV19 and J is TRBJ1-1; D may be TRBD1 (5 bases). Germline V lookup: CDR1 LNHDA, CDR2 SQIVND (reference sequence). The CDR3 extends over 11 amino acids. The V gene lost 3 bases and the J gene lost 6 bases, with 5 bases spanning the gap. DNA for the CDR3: TGTGCCAGTAGTATGGGGCCTGAAGCTTTCTTT. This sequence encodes CASSMGPEAFF.

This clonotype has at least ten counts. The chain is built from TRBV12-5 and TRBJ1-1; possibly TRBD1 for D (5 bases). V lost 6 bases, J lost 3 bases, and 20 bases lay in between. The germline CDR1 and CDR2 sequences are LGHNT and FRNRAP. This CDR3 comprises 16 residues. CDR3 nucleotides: TGTGCTAGTGGCTCCGCCTCAGGGTACGGGGACACTGAAGCTTTCTTT. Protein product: CASGSASGYGDTEAFF.

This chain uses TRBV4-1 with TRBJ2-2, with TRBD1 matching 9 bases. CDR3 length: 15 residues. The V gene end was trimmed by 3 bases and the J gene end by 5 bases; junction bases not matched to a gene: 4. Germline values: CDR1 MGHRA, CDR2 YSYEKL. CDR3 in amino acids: CASSQDRGGTGELFF. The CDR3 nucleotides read TGCGCCAGCAGCCAGGACAGGGGAGGTACCGGGGAGCTGTTTTTT.

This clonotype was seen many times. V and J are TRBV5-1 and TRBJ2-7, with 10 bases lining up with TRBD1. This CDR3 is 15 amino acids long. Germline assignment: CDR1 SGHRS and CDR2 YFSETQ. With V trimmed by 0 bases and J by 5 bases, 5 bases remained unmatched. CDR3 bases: TGCGCCAGCAGCTTGGACGGGACAGGGGCTAACGAGCAGTACTTC. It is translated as CASSLDGTGANEQYF.

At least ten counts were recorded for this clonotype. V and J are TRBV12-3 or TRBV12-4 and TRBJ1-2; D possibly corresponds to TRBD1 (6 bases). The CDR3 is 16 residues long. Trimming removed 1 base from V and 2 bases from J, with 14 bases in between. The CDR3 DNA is TGTGCCAGCAGTTTAGAGCTTGGGGGACACAACTATGGCTACACCTTC. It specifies CASSLELGGHNYGYTF.

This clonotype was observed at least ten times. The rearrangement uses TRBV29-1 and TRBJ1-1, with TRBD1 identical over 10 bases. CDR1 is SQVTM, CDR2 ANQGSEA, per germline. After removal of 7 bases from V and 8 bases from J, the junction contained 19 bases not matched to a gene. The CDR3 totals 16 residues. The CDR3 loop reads CSAGTGDFGGYSEAFF. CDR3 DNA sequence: TGCAGCGCCGGGACAGGGGATTTCGGAGGGTATTCCGAAGCTTTCTTT.

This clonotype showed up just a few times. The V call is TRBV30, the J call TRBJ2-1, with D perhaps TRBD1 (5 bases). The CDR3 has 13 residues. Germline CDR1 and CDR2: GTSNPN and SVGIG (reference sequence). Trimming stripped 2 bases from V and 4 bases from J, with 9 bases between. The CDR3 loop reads CAWSRGPYNEQFF. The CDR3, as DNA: TGTGCCTGGAGTAGGGGCCCTTACAATGAGCAGTTCTTC.

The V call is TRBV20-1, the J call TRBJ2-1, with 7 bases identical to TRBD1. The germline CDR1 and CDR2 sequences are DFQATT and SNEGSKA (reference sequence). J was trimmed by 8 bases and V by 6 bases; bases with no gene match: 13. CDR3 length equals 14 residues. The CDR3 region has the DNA TGCAGTGCCAACCCTTCGACAGGGTTCGATGAGCAGTTCTTC. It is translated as CSANPSTGFDEQFF.

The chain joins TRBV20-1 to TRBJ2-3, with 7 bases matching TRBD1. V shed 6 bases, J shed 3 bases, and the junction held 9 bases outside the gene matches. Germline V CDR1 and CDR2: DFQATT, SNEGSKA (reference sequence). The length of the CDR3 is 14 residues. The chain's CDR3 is CSAFPGGLTDTQYF. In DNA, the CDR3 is TGCAGTGCATTTCCAGGGGGATTAACAGATACGCAGTATTTT.

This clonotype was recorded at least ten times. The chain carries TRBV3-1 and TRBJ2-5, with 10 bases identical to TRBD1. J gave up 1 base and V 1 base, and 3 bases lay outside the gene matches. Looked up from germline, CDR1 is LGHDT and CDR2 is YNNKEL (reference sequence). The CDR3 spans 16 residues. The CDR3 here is CASSQGGTGVQETQYF. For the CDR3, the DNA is TGTGCCAGCAGCCAAGGGGGGACAGGGGTCCAAGAGACCCAGTACTTC.

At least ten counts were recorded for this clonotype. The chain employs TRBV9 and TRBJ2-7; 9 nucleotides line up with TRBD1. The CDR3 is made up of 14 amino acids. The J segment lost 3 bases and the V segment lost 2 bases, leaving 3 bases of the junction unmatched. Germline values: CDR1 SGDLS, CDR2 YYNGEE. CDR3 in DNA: TGTGCCAGCAGCGTGGGACAGGGCAACTACGAGCAGTACTTC. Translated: CASSVGQGNYEQYF.